The 24 T cell receptor beta chains below come from one sample, sequenced in a study of T cell responses to AZD1222 COVID-19 vaccine. The repertoire was sequenced with immunoSEQ multiplex PCR; TCRdb's copy has only in-frame clones and lacks some. The table has roughly 100,000 clones, about 92% seen once. The sequencing here drew on peripheral blood, taken on day 0 of AZD1222 vaccination. These receptors all come from an adult in good health.

The chain recombines TRBV12-3 or TRBV12-4 with TRBJ2-2; D is ambiguous. CDR3 length equals 11 residues. V lost 8 bases and J lost 6, with 7 bases in between. CDR3 nucleotide sequence: TGTGCCAGCGGTCGACCCGGGGAGCTGTTTTTT. This sequence encodes CASGRPGELFF.

V and J are TRBV6-6 and TRBJ1-1; D gene unclear. The germline V gene has CDR1 MNHNY and CDR2 SVGAGI (reference sequence). Trimming stripped 5 bases from V and 1 base from J, with 11 bases between. The length of the CDR3 is 14 residues. Here the CDR3 reads CASSADYRNTEAFF. In nucleotides, the CDR3 is TGTGCCAGCAGTGCAGATTATAGGAACACTGAAGCTTTCTTT.

The chain uses TRBV19 and TRBJ1-4; D is perhaps TRBD1 (5 bases). Trimming took 6 bases from V and 6 from J, leaving 14 bases between them. The CDR3 consists of 14 residues. Germline CDR1 and CDR2: LNHDA and SQIVND (reference sequence). The CDR3 region is CASRTGPLDEKLFF. The DNA of the CDR3 is TGTGCCAGTAGGACGGGACCGCTCGATGAAAAACTGTTTTTT.

This rearrangement joins TRBV12-3 or TRBV12-4 to TRBJ1-2; D is unresolved. The CDR3 length is 13 residues. Trimming left V 5 bases short and J 4 bases short, with 11 bases between. The CDR3 DNA reads TGTGCCAGCAGTATTGGACCGGGCTATGGCTACACCTTC. This codes for CASSIGPGYGYTF.

CDR3 coding DNA: TGTGCCAGCAGACCGGGACAGGGGTTATACGAGCAGTACTTC. This gives the protein CASRPGQGLYEQYF. This rearrangement joins TRBV2 to TRBJ2-7; 10 bases fit TRBD1. The germline V gene has CDR1 SNHLY and CDR2 FYNNEI. The V gene end was trimmed by 6 bases and the J gene end by 4 bases; junction bases not matched to a gene: 6. The CDR3 consists of 14 residues.

The gene calls are TRBV11-3 and TRBJ2-1, with D possibly TRBD2 on 6 matching bases. Germline values: CDR1 SGHNT, CDR2 YENEEA. The CDR3 consists of 14 residues. The germline V and J ends were trimmed by 5 bases and 4 bases, with 12 bases remaining between them. CDR3 sequence (DNA): TGTGCCAGCAGCGAAAGGAGGGGATACAATGAGCAGTTCTTC. It codes for CASSERRGYNEQFF.

CDR3 sequence reads: CATSRGGESNQPQHF. As DNA, the CDR3 is TGTGCCACCAGCAGAGGGGGTGAGAGCAATCAGCCCCAGCATTTT. The chain is built from TRBV15 and TRBJ1-5, with D uncertain. Germline lookup yields CDR1 LNHNV and CDR2 YYDKDF (reference sequence). The CDR3 sequence is 15 residues long. With 1 base removed from V and 1 base from J, the gap between germline ends came to 8 bases.

V gene TRBV6-1 combines with J gene TRBJ1-5, with D tentatively TRBD1 (5 bases). Deletions cut 2 bases from V and 3 bases from J, with 14 bases between. This CDR3 comprises 16 residues. Germline V CDR1 and CDR2: MNHNS, SASEGT. The CDR3 loop reads CASSEILGALNQPQHF. The CDR3 DNA reads TGTGCCAGCAGTGAAATTCTCGGGGCCCTCAATCAGCCCCAGCATTTT.

V and J are TRBV5-1 and TRBJ1-3, with D uncertain. The CDR3 has 17 residues. The ends were cut back, 2 bases at V and 0 bases at J, with 15 bases in the middle. Looked up from germline, CDR1 is SGHRS and CDR2 is YFSETQ. The CDR3 loop reads CASSFGRSESSGNTIYF. The CDR3 bases are TGCGCCAGCAGCTTCGGGCGCTCGGAGAGCTCTGGAAACACCATATATTTT.

V gene TRBV18 combines with J gene TRBJ2-5; D perhaps matches TRBD2 (5 bases). The V end lost 0 bases, the J end lost 5 bases, and 7 bases lay between the germline ends. CDR3 length: 13 residues. CDR1 KGHSH and CDR2 LQKENI come from the germline V gene. The CDR3, as DNA: TGTGCCAGCTCACCACCGTCGGGGGAGACCCAGTACTTC. The encoded protein is CASSPPSGETQYF.

The chain uses TRBV4-1 and TRBJ1-1; D is unclear. V shed 4 bases and J shed 5 bases, with 20 bases lying between them. The CDR3 sequence is 16 residues long. Germline assignment: CDR1 MGHRA and CDR2 YSYEKL. The CDR3 loop reads CASSLVEWSLKTEAFF. CDR3 bases: TGCGCCAGCAGCCTGGTGGAGTGGTCCCTAAAAACTGAAGCTTTCTTT.

The chain has TRBV5-8 and TRBJ2-7; 9 positions match TRBD1. Germline-derived CDR1 and CDR2 are SGHTS and YDEGEE. V was clipped by 3 bases and J by 2 bases; unmatched bases: 9. CDR3 length equals 16 residues. CDR3 bases: TGTGCCAGCAGCTCCCCCACAGGGGGCACCACCTACGAGCAGTACTTC. Its protein product is CASSSPTGGTTYEQYF.

The chain links TRBV7-2 to TRBJ1-2, with D maybe TRBD1 (6 bases). The V and J ends lost 4 bases and 6 bases respectively, with 18 bases between them. CDR3 length: 15 amino acids. The V gene's germline CDR1 is SGHTA and CDR2 FQGNSA. The CDR3 loop is CASSSTTGRRDGYTF. In DNA form, the CDR3 reads TGTGCCAGCAGCTCGACTACAGGGAGGCGAGATGGCTACACCTTC.

This sequence joins TRBV7-2 and TRBJ1-5, with D unresolved. The CDR3 is made up of 15 amino acids. CDR1 is SGHTA, CDR2 FQGNSA, per germline. V was shortened by 1 base and J by 2 bases, with 9 bases between the two germline ends. DNA for the CDR3: TGTGCCAGCAGCTTAGACCGACGCGGCAATCAGCCCCAGCATTTT. It is translated as CASSLDRRGNQPQHF. Filled out from reference TRBV7-2 and TRBJ1-5, the complete variable domain reads GAGVSQSPSNKVTEKGKDVELRCDPISGHTALYWYRQSLGQGLEFLIYFQGNSAPDKSGLPSDRFSAERTGGSVSTLTIQRTQQEDSAVYLCASSLDRRGNQPQHFGDGTRLSIL.

The chain has TRBV5-1 and TRBJ2-5; weak D call: TRBD2 (6 bases). Trimming removed 4 bases at V and 2 bases at J, with 15 bases between. Germline values: CDR1 SGHRS, CDR2 YFSETQ. CDR3 size: 15 residues. For the CDR3, the DNA is TGCGCCAGCAGCGGGAGGACCGGCACTCAAGAGACCCAGTACTTC. This translates into CASSGRTGTQETQYF.

The rearrangement joins TRBV2 to TRBJ1-4; D perhaps matches TRBD1 (6 bases). The V gene's germline CDR1 is SNHLY and CDR2 FYNNEI. The V and J ends lost 7 bases and 6 bases respectively, with 12 bases between them. The CDR3 is made up of 13 amino acids. CDR3 coding DNA: TGTGCCAGCACTGACAGGAGAGATGAAAAACTGTTTTTT. Translating gives CASTDRRDEKLFF. Together with reference TRBV2 and TRBJ1-4, the CDR3 gives the full variable domain: EPEVTQTPSHQVTQMGQEVILRCVPISNHLYFYWYRQILGQKVEFLVSFYNNEISEKSEIFDDQFSVERPDGSNFTLKIRSTKLEDSAMYFCASTDRRDEKLFFGSGTQLSVL.

This clone was found a few times. The gene calls are TRBV19 and TRBJ2-2, with D tentatively TRBD1 (5 bases). The CDR3 totals 14 residues. V was cut by 7 bases and J by 1 base, with 10 bases left in between. Germline values: CDR1 LNHDA, CDR2 SQIVND (reference sequence). The CDR3: CASTRTQNTGELFF. CDR3 nucleotides: TGTGCCAGTACCCGGACACAGAACACCGGGGAGCTGTTTTTT.

The V and J genes are TRBV6-5 and TRBJ1-1; 11 nucleotides align to TRBD1. V was clipped by 6 bases and J by 10 bases; unmatched bases: 7. Germline-derived CDR1 and CDR2 are MNHEY and SVGAGI. The CDR3 extends over 13 amino acids. The CDR3 loop reads CASRSQDRGRAFF. CDR3 nucleotide sequence: TGTGCCAGCAGGTCTCAGGACAGGGGGCGAGCTTTCTTT.

The chain combines TRBV2 with TRBJ2-5; the match to TRBD1 covers 8 bases. Germline CDR1 and CDR2: SNHLY and FYNNEI. V shed 5 bases, J shed 4 bases, and the junction held 9 bases outside the gene matches. The CDR3 totals 15 residues. The CDR3 DNA follows: TGTGCCAGCAGTCTTATCTTACAGGGGGGAGAGACCCAGTACTTC. Amino acid sequence: CASSLILQGGETQYF.

V and J are TRBV6-5 and TRBJ1-2; 8 bases map to TRBD1. The CDR3 loop spans 14 amino acids. V lost 7 bases and J lost 4; bases outside the gene matches: 8. Germline V gene lookup returns CDR1 MNHEY and CDR2 SVGAGI. CDR3: CASTEAGGIYGYTF. CDR3 sequence (DNA): TGTGCCAGCACCGAGGCAGGGGGCATCTATGGCTACACCTTC.

The rearrangement uses TRBV18 and TRBJ1-5; the D gene is possibly TRBD1 (5 bases). CDR1 and CDR2 (germline): KGHSH, LQKENI. Trimming took 5 bases from V and 2 from J, leaving 13 bases between them. The CDR3 totals 15 residues. This chain's CDR3 is CASSTEGMGNQPQHF. DNA of the CDR3: TGTGCCAGCTCAACAGAGGGGATGGGCAATCAGCCCCAGCATTTT.

The chain recombines TRBV7-9 with TRBJ2-1, with 7 positions matching TRBD2. This CDR3 contains 16 residues. Germline-derived CDR1 and CDR2 are SEHNR and FQNEAQ (reference sequence). J was trimmed by 0 bases and V by 5 bases; bases with no gene match: 7. DNA of the CDR3: TGTGCCAGCAGCCCTGTCGGGGGGAGCTCCTACAATGAGCAGTTCTTC. Translating it yields CASSPVGGSSYNEQFF. The complete variable domain, with remaining parts taken from reference TRBV7-9 and TRBJ2-1, reads DTGVSQNPRHKITKRGQNVTFRCDPISEHNRLYWYRQTLGQGPEFLTYFQNEAQLEKSRLLSDRFSAERPKGSFSTLEIQRTEQGDSAMYLCASSPVGGSSYNEQFFGPGTRLTVL.

V and J are TRBV7-9 and TRBJ2-7; TRBD1 might be the D (7 bases). V was clipped by 5 bases and J by 4 bases, with 9 bases between them. Looked up from germline, CDR1 is SEHNR and CDR2 is FQNEAQ (reference sequence). There are 12 residues in the CDR3. As DNA, the CDR3 is TGTGCCAGCAGCCCAGGGGGGTACGAGCAGTACTTC. Amino acid sequence: CASSPGGYEQYF.

This clone was detected once. This rearrangement joins TRBV6-1 to TRBJ1-6, with 7 bases that match TRBD1. The germline CDR1 and CDR2 sequences are MNHNS and SASEGT. The V segment lost 2 bases and the J segment 2 bases; nucleotides outside the gene matches: 9. The CDR3 sequence is 18 residues long. CDR3 nucleotides: TGTGCCAGCAGTGAATCTCGGCAGGGGGAAGCCTATAATTCACCCCTCCACTTT. This encodes CASSESRQGEAYNSPLHF.